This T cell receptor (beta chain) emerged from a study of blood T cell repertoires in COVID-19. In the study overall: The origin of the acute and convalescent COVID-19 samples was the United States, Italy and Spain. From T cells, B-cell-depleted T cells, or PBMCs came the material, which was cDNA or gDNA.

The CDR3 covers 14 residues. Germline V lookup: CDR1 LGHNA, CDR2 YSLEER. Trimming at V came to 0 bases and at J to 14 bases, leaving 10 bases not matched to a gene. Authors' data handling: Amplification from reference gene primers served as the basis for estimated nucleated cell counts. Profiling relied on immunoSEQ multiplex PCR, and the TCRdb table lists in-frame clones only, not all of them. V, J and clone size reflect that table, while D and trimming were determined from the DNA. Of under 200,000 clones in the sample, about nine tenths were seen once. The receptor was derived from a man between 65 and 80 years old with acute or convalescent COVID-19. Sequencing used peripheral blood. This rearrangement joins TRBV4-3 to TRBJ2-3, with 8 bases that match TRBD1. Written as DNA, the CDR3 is TGCGCCAGCAGCCAAGATGGGTTCGGGACAGGCCCGTATTTT. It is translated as CASSQDGFGTGPYF.